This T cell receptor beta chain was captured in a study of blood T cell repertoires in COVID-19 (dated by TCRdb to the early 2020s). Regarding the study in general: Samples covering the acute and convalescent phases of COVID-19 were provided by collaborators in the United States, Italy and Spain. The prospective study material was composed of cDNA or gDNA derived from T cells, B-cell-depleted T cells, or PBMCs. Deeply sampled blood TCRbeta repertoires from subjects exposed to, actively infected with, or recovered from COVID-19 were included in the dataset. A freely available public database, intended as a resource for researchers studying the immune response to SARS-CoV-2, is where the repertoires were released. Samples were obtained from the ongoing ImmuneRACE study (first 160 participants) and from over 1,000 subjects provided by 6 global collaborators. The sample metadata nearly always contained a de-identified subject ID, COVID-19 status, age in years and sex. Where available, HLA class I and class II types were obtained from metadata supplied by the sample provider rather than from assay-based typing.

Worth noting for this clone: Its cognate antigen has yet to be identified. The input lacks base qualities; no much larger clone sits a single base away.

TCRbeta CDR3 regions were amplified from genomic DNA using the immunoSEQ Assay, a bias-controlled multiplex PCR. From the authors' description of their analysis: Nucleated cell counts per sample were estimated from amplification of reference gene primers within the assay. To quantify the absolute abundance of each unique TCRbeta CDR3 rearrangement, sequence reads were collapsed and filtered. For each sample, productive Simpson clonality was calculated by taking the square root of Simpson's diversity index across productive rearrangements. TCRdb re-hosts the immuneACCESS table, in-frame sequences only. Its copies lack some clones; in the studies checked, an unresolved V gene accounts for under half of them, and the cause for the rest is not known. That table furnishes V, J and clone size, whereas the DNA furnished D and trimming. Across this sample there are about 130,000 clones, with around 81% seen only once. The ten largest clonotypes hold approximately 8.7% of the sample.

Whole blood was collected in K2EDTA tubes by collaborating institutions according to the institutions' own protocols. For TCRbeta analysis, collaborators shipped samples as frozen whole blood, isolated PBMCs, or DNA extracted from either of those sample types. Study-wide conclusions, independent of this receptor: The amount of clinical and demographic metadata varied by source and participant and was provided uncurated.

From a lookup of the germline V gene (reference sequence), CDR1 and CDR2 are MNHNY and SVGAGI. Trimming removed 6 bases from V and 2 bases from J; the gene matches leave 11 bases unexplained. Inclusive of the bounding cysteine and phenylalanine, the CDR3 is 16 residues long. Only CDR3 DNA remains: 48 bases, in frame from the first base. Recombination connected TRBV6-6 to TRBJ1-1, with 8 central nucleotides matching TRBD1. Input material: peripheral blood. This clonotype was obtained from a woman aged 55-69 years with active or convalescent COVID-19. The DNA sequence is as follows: TGTGCCAGCAGAACCGGGACAGGATACCAAAACACTGAAGCTTTCTTT. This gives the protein CASRTGTGYQNTEAFF.